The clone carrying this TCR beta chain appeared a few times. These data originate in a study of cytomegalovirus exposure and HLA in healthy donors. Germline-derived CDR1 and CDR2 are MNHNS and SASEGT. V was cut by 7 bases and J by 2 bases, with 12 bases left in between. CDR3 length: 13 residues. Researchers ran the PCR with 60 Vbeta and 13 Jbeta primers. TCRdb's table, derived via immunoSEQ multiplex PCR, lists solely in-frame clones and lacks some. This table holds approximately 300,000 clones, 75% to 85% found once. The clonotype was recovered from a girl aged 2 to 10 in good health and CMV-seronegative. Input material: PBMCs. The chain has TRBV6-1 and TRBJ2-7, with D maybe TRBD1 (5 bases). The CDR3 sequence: CASTPDRAYEQYF. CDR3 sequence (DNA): TGTGCCAGCACCCCAGACAGAGCCTACGAGCAGTACTTC.